This T cell receptor beta chain derives from a study of tissue T cells after allogeneic stem cell transplantation. Study observations and caveats: Motif-based clustering found tissue-specific repertoire signatures shared across patients, though few clones were shared.

Turning to this clone: The antigen remains undetermined. Gene names and germline refer to mouse. The CDR3 goes on 1 residue after the read ends, and that part is filled in from the germline J gene.

Method: immunoSEQ multiplex PCR; TCRdb's copy keeps in-frame clones and lacks some. The table lists 48,000 or so clones, roughly 73% of them singletons, with roughly 0.7% in the top ten. Per the germline V gene, CDR1 is NSQYPW and CDR2 is LRSPGD (reference sequence). This CDR3 region has 14 residues. V was shortened by 0 bases and J by 2 bases, with 6 bases between the two germline ends. The TCR originated in a pool of C57BL/6 mice in good health. The chain is built from TRBV1 and TRBJ2-5, with D hard to call. The sample taken for sequencing was sorted cells pooled from one or two spleens. The CDR3 here is CTCSADHSQDTQYF. CDR3 DNA (partial): TGCACCTGCAGTGCAGATCACTCCCAAGACACCCAGTAC.